A selection of T cell receptor beta chains follows, all from one sample in a study of OX40 agonist ivuxolimab in advanced cancers. Method: immunoSEQ multiplex PCR; TCRdb's copy keeps in-frame clones and lacks some. The sample consists of around 57,000 clones, roughly 84% of them appearing once. The sequencing used CD4+ or CD8+ T cells sorted from blood, collected in a trial of the OX40 agonist ivuxolimab. Receptors originate from an adult with an advanced solid tumor such as melanoma, head and neck, liver or kidney cancer. Both conserved end residues are trimmed from each CDR3. Fields, in order: J gene, V gene, CDR3 protein.

TRBJ2-7 | TRBV7-9 | ASSAQYGYEQY
TRBJ2-7 | TRBV6-6 | ASSAPGTSSYEQY
TRBJ1-2 | TRBV7-2 | ASSQGTANYGYT
TRBJ1-2 | TRBV5-1 | ASSSRQGAYGYT
TRBJ2-3 | TRBV7-2 | ASSLGDSSTDTQY
TRBJ2-4 | TRBV20-1 | SAGPGNIQY
TRBJ2-5 | TRBV9 | ASSPVLPSLGETQY
TRBJ1-6 | TRBV28 | ASSNTAGAYSPLH
TRBJ1-3 | TRBV5-1 | ASSWGWTANSGNTIY
TRBJ1-4 | TRBV5-1 | ASSLVGATNEKLF
TRBJ1-1 | TRBV5-1 | ASTPSGQGEAF
TRBJ1-1 | TRBV5-1 | ASSATGDRAEAF
TRBJ1-2 | TRBV5-4 | ASSGTVSYGYT
TRBJ2-1 | TRBV5-6 | ASSRLWGTLGRNEQF
TRBJ2-1 | TRBV7-6 | ASSFANEQF
TRBJ1-1 | TRBV14 | ASSLGMNTEAF
TRBJ2-7 | TRBV4-1 | ASSQLIAIDEQY
TRBJ2-1 | TRBV18 | ASSRLDRGASGSLNEQF
TRBJ2-1 | TRBV28 | ASSLVASGYPSYNEQF
TRBJ2-1 | TRBV19 | ASSIAANNEQF
TRBJ2-3 | TRBV11-2 | ASSSQRQDTQY
TRBJ2-5 | TRBV28 | ASSLSGQGERETQY
TRBJ2-3 | TRBV15 | ATSRDLREGNTDTQY
TRBJ2-1 | TRBV7-3 | ASSLSLRGNEQF
TRBJ2-3 | TRBV2 | ASQEGGTDTQY
TRBJ2-5 | TRBV4-1 | ASSQGEQREFGETQY
TRBJ1-5 | TRBV2 | ASSEQGIGNQPQH
TRBJ1-2 | TRBV7-2 | ASSLGRDRTYGYT
TRBJ1-6 | TRBV7-6 | ASSLDGRGDSPLH
TRBJ2-1 | TRBV11-3 | ASSLDLEEGPSPWEQF
TRBJ1-4 | TRBV19 | ASSIAWDAANEKLF
TRBJ1-4 | TRBV18 | ASSDRTGMEKLF
TRBJ2-3 | TRBV10-2 | ASSESSIFGDTQY
TRBJ2-1 | TRBV10-2 | ASSRVPRDSGKGNEQF
TRBJ2-2 | TRBV4-3 | ASSQEEGELF
TRBJ2-7 | TRBV25-1 | ASTGLAGVYEQY
TRBJ2-3 | TRBV6-1 | ASSEALAGAGPDTQY
TRBJ1-1 | TRBV5-4 | ASSLSGMISEAF